This T cell receptor beta chain was retrieved from a study of cytomegalovirus exposure and HLA in healthy donors. General study results and limits: Information on immune exposure was restricted to one variable (CMV serostatus). Presence/absence comparisons presumed near-even sequencing depth among donors. The Asian-associated ancestry cluster reportedly had fewer N-insertions than the roughly 670-donor mean in a later analysis. TRBV6-2, TRBV6-3 and other indistinguishable V segments were excluded.

A remark on this clone: The target antigen is unknown.

PCR employed 60 Vbeta and 13 Jbeta primers. The method was immunoSEQ multiplex PCR; TCRdb's version includes in-frame clones alone and lacks a portion of them. This sample carries 150,000 or so clones, over 70% of them seen once, and the ten largest clones take 7%. The CDR3 is 13 residues long. V shed 0 bases and J shed 4 bases, with 4 bases lying between them. Germline CDR1 MNHEY, CDR2 SVGAGI. The source material was PBMCs. The J gene is TRBJ1-5, the V gene TRBV6-5, with D unresolved. The receptor comes from a woman aged 40 to 49 in good health and CMV-seropositive. The CDR3 spells CASSYSFNQPQHF. The CDR3 region has the DNA TGTGCCAGCAGTTACTCCTTTAATCAGCCCCAGCATTTT.